The rows below give T cell receptor beta chains drawn from one sample of a study of Tregs in tolerant kidney transplant recipients. The data were produced by immunoSEQ multiplex PCR, yet TCRdb's version contains in-frame clones alone and is incomplete. This sample carries tens of thousands of clones, more than 85% of them seen once, and the ten largest clones take 0.46%. The input for sequencing was CD4+ T cells from blood, taken before the transplant. The origin of the receptors is a human donor who received a combined kidney and bone marrow transplant. Both conserved end residues are part of each CDR3. Each record gives: D gene, J gene, clone size, V gene, CDR3 protein, CDR3 DNA. D genes are given only for firm matches. Rows give clone size only sometimes, using once, few, many, or a class for an expanded clone.

>TRBD1|TRBJ1-2|-|TRBV5-6
CASSAGQGIFNYGYTF
TGTGCCAGCAGCGCGGGACAGGGTATCTTCAACTATGGCTACACCTTC
>TRBD1|TRBJ2-2|-|TRBV29-1
CSVADRANTGELFF
TGCAGCGTCGCCGACAGGGCGAACACCGGGGAGCTGTTTTTT
>TRBD2|TRBJ2-5|-|TRBV18
CASSVASGPGAETQYF
TGTGCCAGCTCAGTGGCTAGCGGACCTGGGGCAGAGACCCAGTACTTC
>-|TRBJ1-2|once|TRBV28
CASSLPRQVANYGYTF
TGTGCCAGCAGTCTCCCCCGGCAGGTCGCTAACTATGGCTACACCTTC
>TRBD1|TRBJ2-7|-|TRBV6-5
CASSFTIYPTGDEQYF
TGTGCCAGCAGTTTTACTATCTATCCGACAGGGGACGAGCAGTACTTC
>TRBD1|TRBJ1-3|-|TRBV10-2
CASRLRDRGGSTIYF
TGCGCCAGCAGGCTCCGGGACAGGGGAGGAAGCACCATATATTTT
>-|TRBJ1-5|-|TRBV6-1
CASSEARGSYSNQPQHF
TGTGCCAGCAGTGAAGCCCGTGGGAGTTATAGCAATCAGCCCCAGCATTTT
>-|TRBJ1-2|-|TRBV2
CASSEQGTSGYTF
TGTGCCAGCAGTGAACAGGGGACTAGTGGCTACACCTTC
>-|TRBJ1-1|-|TRBV19
CASSLLDMTTEAFF
TGTGCCAGTAGTTTATTGGACATGACTACTGAAGCTTTCTTT
>-|TRBJ1-5|-|TRBV27
CASSLSAGDNQPQHF
TGTGCCAGCAGTTTATCGGCGGGGGACAATCAGCCCCAGCATTTT
>-|TRBJ1-4|-|TRBV4-1
CASSLSMQGTNEKLFF
TGCGCCAGCAGCCTTTCGATGCAGGGAACTAATGAAAAACTGTTTTTT
>-|TRBJ1-5|-|TRBV5-1
CASSFTGRNQPQHF
TGCGCCAGCAGCTTCACAGGCCGCAATCAGCCCCAGCATTTT
>TRBD1|TRBJ1-4|-|TRBV4-3
CASSQEDRGLAKLFF
TGCGCCAGCAGCCAAGAAGACAGGGGGCTTGCGAAACTGTTTTTT
>-|TRBJ2-3|-|TRBV19
CATEVTGTDTQYF
TGTGCCACCGAAGTTACGGGCACAGATACGCAGTATTTT
>-|TRBJ1-5|-|TRBV10-3
CAISDTSNQPQHF
TGTGCCATCAGCGACACTAGCAATCAGCCCCAGCATTTT
>TRBD1|TRBJ2-1|-|TRBV18
CASSPLVQGIYNEQFF
TGTGCCAGCTCACCTTTAGTACAGGGGATCTACAATGAGCAGTTCTTC
>-|TRBJ1-5|-|TRBV19
CASTTGTSYSNQPQHF
TGTGCCAGTACCACCGGGACATCTTATAGCAATCAGCCCCAGCATTTT
>-|TRBJ1-5|-|TRBV25-1
CAREASNQPQHF
TGTGCCAGAGAGGCTAGCAATCAGCCCCAGCATTTT
>TRBD1|TRBJ2-6|-|TRBV6-4
CASSDQGQAPSGANVLTF
TGTGCCAGCAGTGACCAGGGACAGGCACCCTCTGGGGCCAACGTCCTGACTTTC
>TRBD1|TRBJ1-2|-|TRBV6-5
CASSYGGQAPLGYTF
TGTGCCAGCAGTTACGGGGGACAGGCGCCTTTGGGCTACACCTTC
>TRBD1|TRBJ2-1|-|TRBV5-1
CASSTGQGIYNEQFF
TGCGCCAGCAGCACGGGACAGGGAATCTACAATGAGCAGTTCTTC
>-|TRBJ1-2|-|TRBV29-1
CSVDVTGRWGYTF
TGCAGCGTTGATGTGACAGGTCGCTGGGGCTACACCTTC
>-|TRBJ2-5|-|TRBV7-9
CASSVQGHLSETQYF
TGTGCCAGCAGCGTCCAGGGACACCTCTCGGAGACCCAGTACTTC
>-|TRBJ1-2|-|TRBV7-6
CASSSAIPGTGGGYTF
TGTGCCAGCAGCTCCGCCATCCCAGGGACGGGAGGGGGCTACACCTTC
>-|TRBJ1-2|-|TRBV4-3
CASSQEPTDYGYTF
TGCGCCAGCAGCCAAGAGCCGACAGATTATGGCTACACCTTC
>TRBD1|TRBJ2-2|-|TRBV6-1
CASRYRGYGTGELFF
TGTGCCAGCAGATACAGGGGGTATGGCACCGGGGAGCTGTTTTTT
>-|TRBJ2-4|-|TRBV4-3
CASSQVLPGHSPPHSKNIQYF
TGCGCCAGCAGCCAAGTCCTTCCGGGACATTCACCACCCCACTCCAAAAACATTCAGTACTTC
>-|TRBJ1-2|-|TRBV19
CASSTLHFGGYTF
TGTGCCAGTAGTACCTTGCACTTTGGTGGCTACACCTTC
>TRBD1|TRBJ2-5|-|TRBV29-1
CSVPGQGSWEQYF
TGCAGCGTTCCGGGACAGGGCTCTTGGGAGCAGTACTTC
>-|TRBJ1-2|few|TRBV7-9
CASSLAGSGYTF
TGTGCCAGCAGCTTAGCCGGGTCGGGCTACACCTTC
>TRBD2|TRBJ2-7|-|TRBV6-1
CASTRLAGPYEQYF
TGTGCCAGCACCCGACTAGCGGGACCCTACGAGCAGTACTTC
>TRBD1|TRBJ1-5|-|TRBV5-1
CASSRTGLPDQPQHF
TGCGCCAGCAGCCGGACAGGACTTCCCGATCAGCCCCAGCATTTT
>TRBD2|TRBJ2-3|few|TRBV11-2
CASSLGLAADTQYF
TGTGCCAGCAGCTTAGGACTAGCGGCAGATACGCAGTATTTT
>TRBD2|TRBJ2-3|-|TRBV5-1
CASRPARLATDTQYF
TGCGCCAGCAGGCCAGCTCGACTAGCTACAGATACGCAGTATTTT
>TRBD1|TRBJ2-1|-|TRBV29-1
CSVAGDRSFNEQFF
TGCAGCGTTGCCGGGGACAGGTCCTTCAATGAGCAGTTCTTC
>TRBD2|TRBJ2-5|-|TRBV4-2
CASSQDRGTSGSNVGGTQYF
TGTGCCAGCAGCCAAGATAGGGGAACTAGCGGGAGTAACGTTGGCGGGACCCAGTACTTC
>TRBD2|TRBJ2-4|-|TRBV7-3
CASSLTGLTSGGKLLAKNIQYF
TGTGCCAGCAGCTTAACCGGCCTAACTAGCGGGGGTAAATTACTAGCCAAAAACATTCAGTACTTC
>TRBD1|TRBJ1-1|-|TRBV6-5
CASSSTGGANTEAFF
TGTGCCAGCAGTAGCACAGGGGGAGCAAACACTGAAGCTTTCTTT
>TRBD2|TRBJ2-7|-|TRBV6-1
CASSEPREGTYEQYF
TGTGCCAGCAGTGAACCCCGGGAGGGAACCTACGAGCAGTACTTC
>-|TRBJ2-6|-|TRBV27
CASSFGSGANVLTF
TGTGCCAGCAGTTTTGGCTCAGGGGCCAACGTCCTGACTTTC
>-|TRBJ1-2|-|TRBV4-3
CASSQDSAGPNYGYTF
TGCGCCAGCAGCCAAGATAGCGCAGGCCCTAACTATGGCTACACCTTC
>-|TRBJ1-2|-|TRBV6-5
CAREPGGSVNGYTF
TGTGCCAGAGAGCCAGGCGGGTCGGTTAATGGCTACACCTTC
>TRBD1|TRBJ2-7|-|TRBV28
CASSPMGMTGVEQYF
TGTGCCAGCAGTCCCATGGGGATGACAGGGGTCGAGCAGTACTTC
>-|TRBJ2-2|-|TRBV28
CASSSRRGITGELFF
TGTGCCAGCAGTTCCCGAAGGGGTATCACCGGGGAGCTGTTTTTT
>-|TRBJ2-1|-|TRBV11-3
CASGQSSYNEQFF
TGTGCCAGTGGACAGAGCTCCTACAATGAGCAGTTCTTC
>TRBD2|TRBJ2-5|-|TRBV29-1
CSVRLAGGAQETQYF
TGCAGCGTTCGACTAGCGGGAGGAGCCCAAGAGACCCAGTACTTC
>TRBD2|TRBJ2-3|-|TRBV5-4
CASSARREGRTDTQYF
TGTGCCAGCAGCGCGCGGCGGGAGGGCCGTACAGATACGCAGTATTTT
>TRBD1|TRBJ1-2|-|TRBV7-3
CASSFDRGHGYTF
TGTGCCAGCAGCTTCGACAGGGGGCATGGCTACACCTTC
>-|TRBJ1-1|-|TRBV7-2
CASSPQAGQNTEAFF
TGTGCCAGCAGCCCACAAGCAGGTCAGAACACTGAAGCTTTCTTT
>-|TRBJ2-7|once|TRBV4-2
CASSQEPLGPGVYYEQYF
TGTGCCAGCAGCCAAGAACCACTTGGGCCGGGAGTATACTACGAGCAGTACTTC
>-|TRBJ2-5|-|TRBV19
CASNTGGLQETQYF
TGTGCCAGTAATACGGGTGGGTTGCAAGAGACCCAGTACTTC
>TRBD1|TRBJ1-1|few|TRBV7-9
CASSGTGDTEAFF
TGTGCCAGCAGCGGGACAGGGGACACTGAAGCTTTCTTT
>-|TRBJ2-5|-|TRBV5-4
CASSLVGGGETQYF
TGTGCCAGCAGCTTGGTAGGGGGTGGAGAGACCCAGTACTTC